One T cell receptor beta chain is described in this entry. Its antigen remains unidentified. Data came from immunoSEQ multiplex PCR; TCRdb stores just in-frame clones and leaves some out. The table has 150,000 or so clones, approximately 86% seen once. This sample is drawn from a study of cytomegalovirus exposure and HLA in healthy donors. Study background: The 120 or so validation repertoires used the same platform as the 550 to 700 first-cohort repertoires (as reported by a later analysis).

Study results and limitations: Some TCR beta chains (over 150 of them) were listed as cytomegalovirus-associated.

The receptor was isolated from a man aged 18-30 years in good health and CMV-seropositive. Sample: PBMCs.

The CDR3 DNA sequence: TGTGCCAGCAGCCTTACCCAGCGACGGGGGGAGCAGTACTTC. It is translated as CASSLTQRRGEQYF. The chain carries TRBV27 and TRBJ2-7, with D maybe TRBD2 (6 bases). V shed 6 bases and J shed 7 bases, with 19 bases lying between them. The CDR3 consists of 14 residues. In germline, CDR1 is MNHEY, CDR2 SMNVEV (reference sequence).